This TCR beta chain was documented in a study of PD-1 blockade in classical Hodgkin lymphoma. Overall study: Patients in the cohort were put on intravenous nivolumab, 3 mg/kg every 2 weeks. Regarding the study as a whole: Patients who responded completely had about the same baseline diversity as newly diagnosed patients.

Every patient relapsed after autologous stem cell transplantation, and brentuximab vedotin exposure varied. Measured with immunoSEQ multiplex PCR; TCRdb has only the in-frame clones, and not every one. The sample shows roughly 140,000 clones, 78% of them seen only once. A few counts support this clone. Its antigen is currently unknown. Germline V gene data show CDR1 as SGHNT and CDR2 as YYREEE (reference sequence). Trimming took 0 bases from V and 3 from J, leaving 15 bases between them. CDR3 size: 17 residues. The gene calls are TRBV5-4 and TRBJ1-4; possible D gene TRBD1, 6 bases. The sequenced sample was peripheral blood mononuclear cells (PBMCs), obtained before the second cycle of nivolumab. The TCR originated in a human donor with classical Hodgkin lymphoma. The CDR3 sequence is CASSLGPGGGANEKLFF. CDR3 nucleotides: TGTGCCAGCAGCTTGGGGCCAGGAGGGGGTGCTAATGAAAAACTGTTTTTT.